These 2 T cell receptor beta chains share one sample of origin, sequenced in a study of OX40 agonist ivuxolimab in advanced cancers. Libraries were prepared by immunoSEQ multiplex PCR; TCRdb keeps only in-frame clonotypes and omits some of them. Counted here are around 65,000 clones, over 75% occurring once; the ten biggest clones make up roughly 5.1%. The source was CD4+ or CD8+ T cells sorted from blood, collected in a trial of the OX40 agonist ivuxolimab. These receptors were taken from an adult with an advanced solid tumor such as melanoma, head and neck, liver or kidney cancer.

The chain has TRBV7-8 and TRBJ2-7; TRBD1 matches at 7 bases. CDR3 length: 14 residues. Germline V gives CDR1 SGHVS, CDR2 FQNEAQ. Germline trimming cut 10 bases from V and 1 base from J; bases unmatched to any gene: 10. The CDR3 region is CATEDREGSYEQYF. CDR3 DNA: TGTGCCACTGAAGACAGGGAAGGTTCCTACGAGCAGTACTTC.

The genes are TRBV5-6 and TRBJ2-3; D gene uncertain. CDR3 length: 13 amino acids. V was clipped by 2 bases and J by 0 bases, with 4 bases between them. Germline-derived CDR1 and CDR2 are SGHDT and YYEEEE. The CDR3 sequence is CASSFVSTDTQYF. The CDR3 bases are TGTGCCAGCAGCTTCGTAAGCACAGATACGCAGTATTTT.